This TCR beta chain stems from a study of tumor-infiltrating lymphocytes in primary liver carcinoma. Study context: Tumors were stage T1-T3 N0M0, roughly 4 to 11 cm across.

RNA isolated from unsorted whole blood supplied the blood RNA, with germline DNA also extracted. Using a constant-region primer together with ProtoScript II reverse transcriptase, TCR beta cDNA was made from 450 to 600 ng of total RNA. Libraries for TCR beta were built through three nested multiplex PCR rounds, which together made up a slightly modified ARM-PCR procedure. One entry per CDR3 protein results from TCRdb running MiXCR on the multiplex PCR reads. The table lists around 330,000 distinct CDR3 sequences, 50% to 60% of them singletons. Concerning this clonotype itself: This clone may be a read error of a much larger clone one base away.

The receptor's source is a woman aged 25 to 39 with primary liver carcinoma and hepatitis B virus infection. Sequencing used peripheral blood.

CDR3 sequence reads: CASRLHMFNEQFF. The CDR3, as DNA: TGTGCCAGCAGGCTCCACATGTTCAATGAGCAGTTCTTC. The chain is built from TRBV6-1 and TRBJ2-1; D gene uncertain. The CDR3 is 13 residues long. CDR1 and CDR2 (germline): MNHNS, SASEGT. Trimming took 6 bases from V and 6 from J, leaving 12 bases between them.